Below, 10 T cell receptor beta chains from the same sample are listed, as sequenced in a study of cytomegalovirus exposure and HLA in healthy donors. The PCR ran on 60 Vbeta and 13 Jbeta primers. Assay used: immunoSEQ multiplex PCR; TCRdb lists only in-frame clones, some missing. Counted here are 150,000 to 200,000 clones, more than 70% occurring once; the ten biggest clones make up 3% to 3.5%. The sequenced sample consisted of PBMCs. These receptors came from a male donor in good health and CMV-seronegative.

This chain joins TRBV4-2 and TRBJ1-4, with 10 bases aligning to TRBD1. The length of the CDR3 is 16 residues. V was pared by 4 bases and J by 8 bases, with 10 bases of the junction left unmatched. Germline V gene lookup returns CDR1 LGHNA and CDR2 YNFKEQ. CDR3 sequence reads: CASSPRDRGSDEKLFF. The CDR3 region has the DNA TGTGCCAGCAGCCCCCGGGACAGGGGAAGCGACGAAAAACTGTTTTTT.

This clone occurred a few times. The chain is built from TRBV7-9 and TRBJ2-1; 8 bases match TRBD2. Looked up from germline, CDR1 is SEHNR and CDR2 is FQNEAQ (reference sequence). V lost 3 bases, J lost 8 bases, and 3 bases stayed unmatched. The CDR3 contains 13 residues. CDR3 sequence: CASSLRGVDEQFF. The CDR3 nucleotides read TGTGCCAGCAGCTTGCGGGGGGTAGATGAGCAGTTCTTC.

The chain joins TRBV30 to TRBJ2-6; 7 bases match TRBD2. The CDR3 runs 16 residues. CDR1 is GTSNPN, CDR2 SVGIG, per germline (reference sequence). J was trimmed by 2 bases and V by 7 bases; bases with no gene match: 11. CDR3 bases: TGTGCCTCCGACCGGGGGGTCGGGGCTGGGGCCAACGTCCTGACTTTC. Its translation is CASDRGVGAGANVLTF.

This clone was picked up a small number of times. This rearrangement joins TRBV30 to TRBJ1-2; D uncertain. V was clipped by 0 bases and J by 3 bases, with 11 bases between them. The CDR3 totals 14 residues. Germline values: CDR1 GTSNPN, CDR2 SVGIG (reference sequence). CDR3 nucleotide sequence: TGTGCCTGGAGTGTATATTCCGGGGACTATGGCTACACCTTC. Amino acid sequence: CAWSVYSGDYGYTF.

The chain is built from TRBV5-1 and TRBJ2-7; 8 bases are a match to TRBD1. The junction had 2 bases not matched to a gene; V was cut back by 4 bases and J by 5 bases. Germline CDR1 is SGHRS and CDR2 is YFSETQ. The CDR3 has 12 residues. As DNA, the CDR3 is TGCGCCAGCAGCGTGACAGGGGACGAGCAGTACTTC. Amino acids: CASSVTGDEQYF.

This clone was counted a single time. V and J are TRBV7-2 and TRBJ2-1, with 8 bases lining up with TRBD1. Germline values: CDR1 SGHTA, CDR2 FQGNSA. The CDR3 has 17 amino acids. V lost 5 bases, J lost 4 bases, and 13 bases stayed unmatched. CDR3 nucleotides: TGTGCCAGCAGCACACTCGCCGGGACAGGACATTACAATGAGCAGTTCTTC. Its translation: CASSTLAGTGHYNEQFF.

V gene TRBV5-4 combines with J gene TRBJ2-1; 10 nucleotides align to TRBD2. V gave up 3 bases and J gave up 9 bases; unmatched junction bases: 9. The germline gives CDR1 SGHNT, CDR2 YYREEE (reference sequence). This CDR3 spans 15 amino acids. The CDR3 protein is CASSSPNSGGLEQFF. In nucleotides, the CDR3 is TGTGCCAGCAGCTCCCCCAATAGCGGGGGGCTTGAGCAGTTCTTC.

The chain carries TRBV7-3 and TRBJ2-1, with TRBD1 identical over 9 bases. CDR3 size: 17 residues. V shed 5 bases and J 2 bases; nucleotides not matched to a gene: 10. Germline CDR1 SGHTA, CDR2 FQGTGA. CDR3 sequence: CASSPSLRDRAYNEQFF. Written as DNA, the CDR3 is TGTGCCAGCAGCCCCTCCCTCCGGGACAGGGCCTACAATGAGCAGTTCTTC. Supplemented by reference TRBV7-3 and TRBJ2-1, the full variable domain reads GAGVSQTPSNKVTEKGKYVELRCDPISGHTALYWYRQSLGQGPEFLIYFQGTGAADDSGLPNDRFFAVRPEGSVSTLKIQRTERGDSAVYLCASSPSLRDRAYNEQFFGPGTRLTVL.

In this sample, this clone turned up a few times. This chain uses TRBV18 with TRBJ2-3, with TRBD2 matching over 8 bases. Looked up from germline, CDR1 is KGHSH and CDR2 is LQKENI. Trimming at V came to 1 base and at J to 3 bases, leaving 3 bases not matched to a gene. The CDR3 loop spans 15 amino acids. The CDR3 spells CASSPLAGRTDTQYF. CDR3 in DNA: TGTGCCAGCTCACCACTAGCGGGACGAACAGATACGCAGTATTTT.

This chain connects TRBV7-3 to TRBJ1-2, with D uncertain. The V gene lost 4 bases and the J gene lost 4 bases, with 10 bases spanning the gap. Germline values: CDR1 SGHTA, CDR2 FQGTGA. CDR3 length: 13 residues. The CDR3, as DNA: TGTGCCAGCAGCTCGGGAAGACTCTATGGCTACACCTTC. It yields the protein CASSSGRLYGYTF.